This TCR beta chain was captured in a study of T cell responses to AZD1222 COVID-19 vaccine. Clones were read by immunoSEQ multiplex PCR, and TCRdb kept only the in-frame ones, dropping some. The data show 150,000 or so clones, around 86% seen once. Germline-derived CDR1 and CDR2 are MNHNY and SVGAGI (reference sequence). CDR3 length equals 13 residues. The V end lost 2 bases, the J end lost 6 bases, and 10 bases lay between the germline ends. As to this clone: Its target is not known.

Study conclusions and caveats: The donor group comprised mostly white British people and more females; the analysis possibly underestimated clonal diversity. The breadth and depth of Spike-specific TCRs increased once two AZD1222 doses had been given. CD4 TCRs linked to vaccination spanned spike, dominating at 160-218 and 743-854. The reported proportion of spike-specific TCRs targeting unmutated variant regions was nearly half.

The chain carries TRBV6-6 and TRBJ1-2, with D possibly TRBD1 on 5 matching bases. The input for sequencing was peripheral blood, taken 28 days after the second AZD1222 dose. This receptor was obtained from an adult who received the AZD1222 COVID-19 vaccine. For the CDR3, the DNA is TGTGCCAGCAGTTACGGTGCAGGGAATGGCTACACCTTC. Translating gives CASSYGAGNGYTF.